The rows below give T cell receptor beta chains drawn from one sample of a study of blood T cell repertoires in COVID-19. Sequencing was performed with immunoSEQ multiplex PCR; in TCRdb, only in-frame clones are kept and a portion is missing. The table shows 120,000 to 150,000 clones, with approximately 88% occurring only once. Source material: peripheral blood. The receptors stem from a human donor in a cohort sampled during active COVID-19. The CDR3 runs from the conserved cysteine through the conserved F or W. The D gene is left open where the match is weak. Clone size is stated in some rows and not others, as once, few, many or a class when expanded.

CDR3 length	clone size	V gene	D gene	J gene	CDR3 protein	CDR3 DNA
15	-	TRBV29-1	-	TRBJ2-1	CSVVVDGTAYNEQFF	TGCAGCGTTGTTGTTGACGGGACTGCGTACAATGAGCAGTTCTTC
14	few	TRBV7-8	TRBD1	TRBJ2-3	CASSPGTGKDTQYF	TGTGCCAGCAGCCCGGGGACAGGCAAGGATACGCAGTATTTT
13	-	TRBV6-5	-	TRBJ1-2	CASSRDRRNGYTF	TGTGCCAGCAGCCGCGACAGGAGGAATGGCTACACCTTC
15	-	TRBV5-1	-	TRBJ2-3	CASSFTGEEADTQYF	TGCGCCAGCAGCTTCACGGGAGAAGAGGCAGATACGCAGTATTTT
14	-	TRBV6-5	-	TRBJ2-1	CASSYSNTGGEQFF	TGTGCCAGCAGTTACTCGAACACCGGGGGTGAGCAGTTCTTC
14	-	TRBV6-5	-	TRBJ2-7	CASSYSLDSYEQYF	TGTGCCAGCAGTTACTCACTAGACTCCTACGAGCAGTACTTC
16	-	TRBV10-1	TRBD2	TRBJ2-4	CASAVLGGRSKNIQYF	TGCGCCAGCGCAGTTTTGGGCGGGAGATCCAAAAACATTCAGTACTTC
14	-	TRBV5-1	-	TRBJ2-5	CASSSDSPGETQYF	TGCGCCAGCAGCTCCGACAGCCCAGGGGAGACCCAGTACTTC
16	-	TRBV23-1	TRBD2	TRBJ2-1	CASSQSFSGGANEQFF	TGCGCCAGCAGTCAATCGTTCAGCGGGGGGGCGAATGAGCAGTTCTTC
15	-	TRBV6-4	TRBD2	TRBJ2-7	CASSEIAGTVYEQYF	TGTGCCAGCAGTGAAATAGCGGGGACGGTCTACGAGCAGTACTTC
13	-	TRBV19	-	TRBJ2-3	CASSGSRVDTQYF	TGTGCCAGTAGTGGGAGCCGAGTAGATACGCAGTATTTT
15	-	TRBV11-1	TRBD2	TRBJ2-2	CASSLWEGHTGELFF	TGTGCCAGCAGCTTATGGGAGGGGCATACCGGGGAGCTGTTTTTT
15	once	TRBV5-1	TRBD1	TRBJ2-6	CASSRGQGTISVLTF	TGCGCCAGCAGCCGGGGACAGGGTACCATTAGCGTCCTGACTTTC
16	-	TRBV7-2	TRBD2	TRBJ2-7	CASSLVTSGGYYEQYF	TGTGCCAGCAGCTTAGTCACTAGCGGGGGGTACTACGAGCAGTACTTC
16	-	TRBV3-1/TRBV3-2	TRBD2	TRBJ2-5	CASSPTGLAGEGTQYF	TGTGCCAGCAGCCCGACGGGACTAGCGGGGGAGGGGACCCAGTACTTC
15	-	TRBV18	TRBD2	TRBJ2-2	CASSPTSANTGELFF	TGTGCCAGCTCCCCGACTAGCGCCAACACCGGGGAGCTGTTTTTT
15	-	TRBV18	-	TRBJ2-3	CASSQRWGGADTQYF	TGTGCCAGCTCTCAGCGGTGGGGCGGGGCAGATACGCAGTATTTT
14	once	TRBV2	TRBD2	TRBJ2-2	CASRERGGTGELFF	TGTGCCAGCAGGGAGCGGGGGGGCACCGGGGAGCTGTTTTTT
13	-	TRBV25-1	TRBD1	TRBJ1-1	CASSLAGGAEAFF	TGTGCCAGCAGTTTAGCAGGGGGCGCTGAAGCTTTCTTT
15	-	TRBV7-8	TRBD1	TRBJ2-7	CASSLDRDRGHEQYF	TGTGCCAGCAGCTTAGATCGAGACAGGGGACACGAGCAGTACTTC
16	-	TRBV5-8	TRBD1	TRBJ2-7	CASSWTDRGASYEQYF	TGTGCCAGCAGCTGGACGGACAGGGGTGCCTCCTACGAGCAGTACTTC
12	-	TRBV29-1	TRBD1	TRBJ2-2	CSGQGNTGELFF	TGCAGCGGACAGGGAAACACCGGGGAGCTGTTTTTT
15	-	TRBV3-1/TRBV3-2	TRBD2	TRBJ2-3	CASSPRGTSTDTQYF	TGTGCCAGCAGCCCGCGGGGGACCAGCACAGATACGCAGTATTTT
14	few	TRBV27	-	TRBJ2-7	CASSPYRVGYEQYF	TGTGCCAGCAGTCCATACAGGGTGGGGTACGAGCAGTACTTC
19	-	TRBV5-1	TRBD1	TRBJ2-6	CASSPPRTGYSSGANVLTF	TGCGCCAGCAGCCCCCCCAGGACAGGGTATTCGTCTGGGGCCAACGTCCTGACTTTC
17	-	TRBV11-2	TRBD2	TRBJ2-2	CASSSTSGISNTGELFF	TGTGCCAGCAGCTCTACTAGCGGGATATCGAACACCGGGGAGCTGTTTTTT
13	-	TRBV12-3/TRBV12-4	TRBD1	TRBJ1-1	CASRTQGASEAFF	TGTGCCAGCAGGACACAGGGGGCCTCTGAAGCTTTCTTT
16	-	TRBV19	-	TRBJ2-3	CASSTTGGSVADTQYF	TGTGCCAGTAGTACCACCGGGGGTTCGGTAGCAGATACGCAGTATTTT
14	-	TRBV2	-	TRBJ2-7	CASSELQGTYEQYF	TGTGCCAGCAGTGAACTACAGGGTACCTACGAGCAGTACTTC
15	once	TRBV2	-	TRBJ1-5	CASSDTYRDNQPQHF	TGTGCCAGCAGTGACACTTACAGGGACAATCAGCCCCAGCATTTT
17	-	TRBV9	TRBD2	TRBJ2-3	CASSGPGGAGGGDTQYF	TGTGCCAGCAGCGGCCCCGGAGGAGCGGGGGGGGGAGATACGCAGTATTTT
15	once	TRBV10-3	TRBD2	TRBJ2-2	CAMGLAGEGSGELFF	TGTGCCATGGGACTAGCGGGAGAGGGCTCCGGGGAGCTGTTTTTT
15	-	TRBV11-2	-	TRBJ2-1	CASSLVQDPYNEQFF	TGTGCCAGCAGCTTAGTTCAGGATCCCTACAATGAGCAGTTCTTC
15	once	TRBV7-3	-	TRBJ2-3	CASSLLEGPTDTQYF	TGTGCCAGCAGCTTACTTGAGGGCCCCACAGATACGCAGTATTTT
15	few	TRBV19	TRBD2	TRBJ2-3	CASSILAGGTDTQYF	TGTGCCAGTAGTATACTAGCGGGGGGCACAGATACGCAGTATTTT
13	once	TRBV29-1	-	TRBJ2-1	CSVELVALNEQFF	TGCAGCGTTGAACTAGTAGCTCTCAATGAGCAGTTCTTC
14	-	TRBV9	-	TRBJ2-7	CASSVAQGGYEQYF	TGTGCCAGCAGCGTAGCGCAGGGGGGTTACGAGCAGTACTTC
13	-	TRBV5-5	-	TRBJ2-2	CASSLVAHGELFF	TGTGCCAGCAGCTTGGTCGCGCACGGGGAGCTGTTTTTT
17	-	TRBV5-1	TRBD2	TRBJ2-5	CASSPGLAGGPGETQYF	TGCGCCAGCAGCCCGGGACTAGCGGGGGGGCCGGGAGAGACCCAGTACTTC
17	-	TRBV28	-	TRBJ1-6	CASSFSRSGGLNSPLHF	TGTGCCAGCAGTTTCTCCCGTAGCGGGGGGTTAAATTCACCCCTCCACTTT
19	once	TRBV24-1	TRBD2	TRBJ2-2	CATSPGTSVGPGDTGELFF	TGTGCCACCAGTCCCGGGACTAGCGTCGGACCGGGGGACACCGGGGAGCTGTTTTTT
16	-	TRBV7-9	-	TRBJ1-1	CASSRPGGGQDTEAFF	TGTGCCAGCAGCCGACCTGGCGGGGGGCAGGACACTGAAGCTTTCTTT
14	-	TRBV6-6	TRBD1	TRBJ2-7	CASRAPGQDYEQYF	TGTGCCAGCAGGGCCCCGGGACAGGACTACGAGCAGTACTTC
13	-	TRBV24-1	-	TRBJ1-2	CATSDLPQGGYTF	TGTGCCACCAGTGATTTGCCCCAGGGGGGCTACACCTTC
16	-	TRBV19	TRBD1	TRBJ2-1	CASSIGWQGVVNEQFF	TGTGCCAGTAGTATAGGTTGGCAGGGGGTAGTGAATGAGCAGTTCTTC
12	-	TRBV7-9	-	TRBJ2-3	CASSSPRDTQYF	TGTGCCAGCAGCTCTCCTAGAGATACGCAGTATTTT
15	few	TRBV6-4	TRBD2	TRBJ2-1	CASSPEAGARNEQFF	TGTGCCAGCAGTCCCGAAGCGGGAGCCCGAAATGAGCAGTTCTTC
13	-	TRBV6-2/TRBV6-3	-	TRBJ1-1	CASSHDKNTEAFF	TGTGCCAGCAGCCACGACAAAAACACTGAAGCTTTCTTT
13	-	TRBV29-1	-	TRBJ2-7	CSTVGRGSYEQYF	TGCAGCACTGTAGGGAGAGGGTCCTACGAGCAGTACTTC
15	-	TRBV6-6	-	TRBJ2-1	CASTRAGSSYNEQFF	TGTGCCAGCACCCGAGCGGGCAGCTCCTACAATGAGCAGTTCTTC
14	-	TRBV5-6	TRBD2	TRBJ2-1	CASSFRGSSNEQFF	TGTGCCAGCAGCTTCCGCGGGAGTAGCAATGAGCAGTTCTTC
15	-	TRBV24-1	-	TRBJ2-3	CATSDGSGSTDTQYF	TGTGCCACCAGTGATGGGTCAGGAAGCACAGATACGCAGTATTTT
13	-	TRBV28	-	TRBJ1-2	CASSLPSNYGYTF	TGTGCCAGCAGTTTACCATCTAACTATGGCTACACCTTC
15	-	TRBV9	-	TRBJ1-2	CASSETHQGLGGYTF	TGTGCCAGCAGCGAGACACATCAGGGGTTGGGGGGCTACACCTTC
14	few	TRBV7-2	TRBD1	TRBJ1-5	CASSTGTGNQPQHF	TGTGCCAGCAGCACCGGGACAGGGAATCAGCCCCAGCATTTT
14	-	TRBV7-9	-	TRBJ1-4	CASSLVAPEEKLFF	TGTGCCAGCAGCTTGGTGGCCCCTGAAGAAAAACTGTTTTTT
15	few	TRBV4-1	TRBD1	TRBJ1-6	CASSGQGGRNSPLHF	TGCGCCAGCAGCGGGCAGGGGGGACGTAATTCACCCCTCCACTTT
16	-	TRBV5-1	-	TRBJ2-2	CASSERGTANTGELFF	TGCGCCAGCAGCGAAAGGGGGACGGCGAACACCGGGGAGCTGTTTTTT
13	-	TRBV5-6	TRBD1	TRBJ1-1	CASSQGAETEAFF	TGTGCCAGCTCTCAGGGGGCCGAGACTGAAGCTTTCTTT